A single sample gave rise to the 6 T cell receptor beta chains below, sequenced in a study of T-cell memory formation after mild COVID-19. TCRdb analysed the 5' RACE reads with MiXCR anew, one entry per CDR3 protein. Here the sample spans some 97,000 distinct CDR3 sequences, approximately 12% being singletons. The specimen sequenced was PBMCs or a T cell subset sorted from them (not recorded which). The receptor source for this set is a man aged 18-30 years who had mild COVID-19 (a few samples of this study predate the infection). Cell type and time point are not known.

This clonotype has just a few counts. V and J are TRBV6-4 and TRBJ2-3, with D maybe TRBD1 (5 bases). The CDR3 covers 13 residues. CDR1 is MRHNA and CDR2 is SNTAGT in the germline V gene. Trimming took off 5 bases at V and 7 bases at J, with 13 bases between the two ends. This CDR3 is CASSRGGKHTQYF. CDR3 in DNA: TGTGCCAGCAGTAGGGGTGGGAAGCATACGCAGTATTTT.

This clonotype was seen at least ten times. The CDR3 loop reads CASSAGGHTDTQYF. CDR3 nucleotides: TGTGCCAGCAGCGCGGGGGGGCATACAGATACGCAGTATTTT. The chain joins TRBV7-9 to TRBJ2-3; 9 positions agree with TRBD2. The CDR3 is made up of 14 amino acids. Germline loops: CDR1 SEHNR, CDR2 FQNEAQ (reference sequence). The trim removed 5 bases at V and 3 bases at J, leaving 3 bases unmatched.

The chain links TRBV4-2 to TRBJ1-1; a possible D gene is TRBD1 (6 bases). The V end lost 7 bases, the J end lost 2 bases, and 23 bases lay between the germline ends. This CDR3 has 17 amino acids. CDR1 is LGHNA and CDR2 is YNFKEQ in the germline V gene. CDR3 nucleotides: TGTGCCAGCACACCGGGGGCCGCTGATATTTCTAACACTGAAGCTTTCTTT. Amino acids: CASTPGAADISNTEAFF.

This rearrangement joins TRBV6-5 to TRBJ1-2; the D is unclear. Trimming shortened V by 8 bases and J by 3 bases, and 19 bases separated the two germline ends. Germline CDR1 and CDR2: MNHEY and SVGAGI. This CDR3 comprises 15 residues. The CDR3 spells CASLGPMGLDYGYTF. CDR3 in DNA: TGTGCCAGCCTAGGGCCGATGGGCCTCGACTATGGCTACACCTTC.

The chain recombines TRBV5-1 with TRBJ2-5; 12 nucleotides agree with TRBD2. Germline CDR1 and CDR2: SGHRS and YFSETQ. V shed 4 bases and J 1 base; nucleotides not matched to a gene: 14. The CDR3 runs to 19 residues. The CDR3: CASSQRTSGAPKPQETQYF. DNA for the CDR3: TGCGCCAGCAGCCAGAGGACTAGCGGGGCGCCAAAGCCCCAAGAGACCCAGTACTTC.

The chain employs TRBV28 and TRBJ2-7, with D perhaps assigned TRBD1 or TRBD2 (5 bases each). The CDR3 sequence is 12 residues long. Germline CDR1 is MDHEN and CDR2 is SYDVKM. Trimming shortened V by 7 bases and J by 6 bases, and 13 bases separated the two germline ends. The CDR3 reads CASTGALGEQYF. CDR3 nucleotides: TGTGCCAGCACCGGGGCCCTAGGCGAGCAGTACTTC.